This T cell receptor beta chain appears in the sequencing data of a study of OX40 agonist ivuxolimab in advanced cancers. Study-level background: Enrolled patients in dose escalation had cancers that were hepatocellular carcinoma, melanoma, renal cell or head and neck cancer. Three patients responded partially, comprising one with hepatocellular carcinoma and two with cutaneous melanoma.

This clone has only one observation. Antigen specificity is unknown. The CDR3 length is 15 residues. Trimming removed 2 bases from V and 4 bases from J, with 14 bases in between. Germline CDR1 is MDHEN and CDR2 is SYDVKM. Any history of autoimmune disease or systemic immunosuppression disqualified patients. General study findings and limits: Relative to CD4+, CD8+ T cells held more expanded clones on average.

Sequencing was performed with immunoSEQ multiplex PCR; in TCRdb, only in-frame clones are kept and a portion is missing. The repertoire holds around 80,000 clones, with 91% as singletons. The sequence was collected from an adult with an advanced solid tumor such as melanoma, head and neck, liver or kidney cancer. Sequenced material: CD4+ or CD8+ T cells sorted from blood, taken in a trial of the OX40 agonist ivuxolimab. J is TRBJ1-1 and V is TRBV28; possible D gene TRBD1, 5 bases. The DNA for the CDR3 is TGTGCCAGCAGTTTAGCGCAGGGTGGGGGCACTGAAGCTTTCTTT. This codes for CASSLAQGGGTEAFF.